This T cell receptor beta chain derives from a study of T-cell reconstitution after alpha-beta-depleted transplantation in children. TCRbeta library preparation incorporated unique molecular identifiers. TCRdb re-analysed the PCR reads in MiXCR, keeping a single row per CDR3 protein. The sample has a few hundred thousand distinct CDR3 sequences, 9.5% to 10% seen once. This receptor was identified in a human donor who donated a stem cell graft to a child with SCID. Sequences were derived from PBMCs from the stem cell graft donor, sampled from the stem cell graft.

The CDR3 DNA reads as TGTGCCAGCAGTTTTAACAGGGGTTCCTACGAGCAGTACTTC. It translates to CASSFNRGSYEQYF. The chain carries TRBV27 and TRBJ2-7; TRBD1 matches at 7 bases. Unmatched junction bases numbered 3, after V lost 3 bases and J lost 1 base. The CDR3 loop spans 14 amino acids. The V gene's germline CDR1 is MNHEY and CDR2 SMNVEV (reference sequence).